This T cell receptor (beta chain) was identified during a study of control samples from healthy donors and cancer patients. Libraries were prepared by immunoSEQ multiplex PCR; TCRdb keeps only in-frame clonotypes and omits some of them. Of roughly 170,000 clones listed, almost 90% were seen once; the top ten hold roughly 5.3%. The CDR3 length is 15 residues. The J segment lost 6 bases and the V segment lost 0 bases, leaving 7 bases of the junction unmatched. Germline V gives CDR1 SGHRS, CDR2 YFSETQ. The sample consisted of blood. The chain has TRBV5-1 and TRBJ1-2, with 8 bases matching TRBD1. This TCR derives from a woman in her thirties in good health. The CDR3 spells CASSLEGQGGDGYTF. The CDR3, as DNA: TGCGCCAGCAGCTTGGAAGGACAGGGTGGGGATGGCTACACCTTC.